The present T cell receptor (beta chain) was sequenced within a study of blood T cell repertoires in COVID-19. Original data processing: Using reference gene primer amplification, nucleated cell counts were estimated. The data were produced by immunoSEQ multiplex PCR, yet TCRdb's version contains in-frame clones alone and is incomplete. V, J and clone size were drawn from that table, and D and trimming were deduced from the DNA. The table lists approximately 120,000 clones, roughly 85% of them singletons, with roughly 4% in the top ten. V lost 2 bases to trimming and J lost 12 bases; unmatched junction nucleotides: 15. The CDR3 spans 16 residues. Germline CDR1 and CDR2: SGHTA and FQGNSA.

The source of this sequence is a human donor in a cohort sampled during active COVID-19. This rearrangement joins TRBV7-2 to TRBJ2-1, with TRBD2 identical over 8 bases. Sequencing used peripheral blood. Here the CDR3 DNA reads TGTGCCAGCAGCTTATTGTGGCGGGAGGTCCGGCACGGGCAGTTCTTC. This sequence encodes CASSLLWREVRHGQFF.